This T cell receptor beta chain originates from a study of CD8 T cells in Susac syndrome (dated by TCRdb to about 2019). A note on the overall study: Repertoire sequencing was used to test whether CD8+ T cell activation and differentiation in Susac syndrome was antigen driven.

RNA was extracted using the RNeasy kit, and roughly 0.5 to 1 microgram was reverse transcribed with random hexamers. The immunoSEQ multiplex PCR assay, covering 54 Vbeta and 13 Jbeta segments, was used to amplify TCR beta CDR3 regions. Bias from PCR amplification was corrected by using a synthetic template baseline for primer optimization and for computational correction. The original pipeline was this. Reads were annotated to V, D and J genes per IMGT and analyzed with immunoSEQ Analyzer, keeping only productive sequences. Clonality was calculated as one minus the Shannon entropy normalized by log2 of the number of productive unique sequences. For each patient and control, public and private clones were evaluated within the 100 most prevalent clones. Clones were defined as Susac-specific if absent from the healthy and MS cohorts, from approximately 1,100 published viral clones and from other ImmuneACCESS disease sequences. In-frame beta chains were kept once TCRdb had trimmed the public reads at Q25 with fastp and called clones with MiXCR. Rows with a matching CDR3 protein are joined into one entry that keeps the most common DNA and genes. TCRdb, not the authors, supplied the V and J calls. The sample table lists 150,000 to 200,000 distinct CDR3 sequences, nearly 95% of them with a count of one. The ten largest make up roughly 0.088% of the sample.

The paper's findings and limits, for the study overall: The study acknowledged that relatively few individuals were included in the TCR sequencing and HLA analysis.

Note on this clonotype: Its antigen is still unknown. At one end, the junction sequence differs from germline, possibly due to a read error.

Peripheral blood CD8+ and CD4+ T cells from healthy donors, Susac syndrome patients and multiple sclerosis patients were profiled using high-throughput TCR beta sequencing. Treatment-naive patients with stable or active relapsing-remitting disease fulfilling revised McDonald criteria were used as multiple sclerosis controls. Bulk CD8+ and CD4+ T cells were purified by magnetic negative isolation, while CD8+ TEMRA cells were enriched using FACS. Blood was collected in EDTA tubes and processed within 24 hours, with PBMCs isolated through density gradient centrifugation. PBMCs destined for TCR sequencing were cryopreserved in liquid nitrogen and later thawed in a 37 °C water bath. The sorted or isolated CD4+, CD8+ and CD8+ TEMRA cells had a purity of 90% or higher. Inclusive of the bounding cysteine and phenylalanine, the CDR3 is 12 residues long. Of the read, only the CDR3 DNA is kept; its 36 bases are in frame from base 1.

This sequence was found in a human donor with multiple sclerosis. The sample consisted of CD4+ T cells from PBMCs. The sequence joins TRBV12-3 or TRBV12-4 to TRBJ2-7; 10 bases in the junction line up with TRBD2. The nucleotide sequence is TGTGCCAGCAGTTCGACTAGCGGGCGAGGGTATTTC. It translates as CASSSTSGRGYF.